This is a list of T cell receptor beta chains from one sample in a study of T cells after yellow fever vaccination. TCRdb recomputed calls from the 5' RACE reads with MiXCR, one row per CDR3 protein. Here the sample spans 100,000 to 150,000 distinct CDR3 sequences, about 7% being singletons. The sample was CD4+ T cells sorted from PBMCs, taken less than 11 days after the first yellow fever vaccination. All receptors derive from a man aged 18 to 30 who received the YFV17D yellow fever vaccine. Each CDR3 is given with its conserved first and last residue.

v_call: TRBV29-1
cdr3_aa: CSARYGGQGAYEQYF

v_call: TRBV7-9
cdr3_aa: CASSSLPGLAYDTQYF

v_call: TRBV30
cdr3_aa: CAWSPAGSYGYTF

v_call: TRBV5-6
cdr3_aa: CASSPGDLYEQFF

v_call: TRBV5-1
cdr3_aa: CASKRDTITYEQYF

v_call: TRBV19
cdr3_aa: CASGGTDVQPQHF

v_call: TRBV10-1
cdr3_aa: CASSENYNEQFF

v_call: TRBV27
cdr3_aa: CASNLDRENSYEQYF

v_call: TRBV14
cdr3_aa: CASSQVGIGTEAFF

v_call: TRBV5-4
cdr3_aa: CASSLEGNSPLHF